This T cell receptor beta chain came from a study of T cell clonotyping in hematopoietic cell transplantation. This table comes from immunoSEQ multiplex PCR, and its TCRdb copy is limited to in-frame clones, with some not included. The repertoire includes approximately 80,000 clones, less than 96% of them detected once, and roughly 1.7% sits in the top ten. The CDR3 is made up of 14 amino acids. The germline V gene has CDR1 LNHDA and CDR2 SQIVND (reference sequence). V lost 5 bases and J 2 bases, leaving 13 bases between the germline ends. Worth noting for this clone: Antigen unknown.

The study's findings and limits: CD4 and CD8 repertoire contributions could not be separated without sorting.

The time point: recipient sample about 28 days before transplant, after cytoreduction. This sequence was found in a woman in her fifties or sixties with acute myeloid leukemia. Some clones in this sample may be carry-over from other donors' samples. The sample was peripheral blood mononuclear cells, taken before stem cell transplant. The chain combines TRBV19 with TRBJ2-7; D gene ambiguous. CDR3: CASSASNSPYEQYF. The CDR3 coding sequence is TGTGCCAGTAGTGCCTCTAACAGTCCCTACGAGCAGTACTTC.